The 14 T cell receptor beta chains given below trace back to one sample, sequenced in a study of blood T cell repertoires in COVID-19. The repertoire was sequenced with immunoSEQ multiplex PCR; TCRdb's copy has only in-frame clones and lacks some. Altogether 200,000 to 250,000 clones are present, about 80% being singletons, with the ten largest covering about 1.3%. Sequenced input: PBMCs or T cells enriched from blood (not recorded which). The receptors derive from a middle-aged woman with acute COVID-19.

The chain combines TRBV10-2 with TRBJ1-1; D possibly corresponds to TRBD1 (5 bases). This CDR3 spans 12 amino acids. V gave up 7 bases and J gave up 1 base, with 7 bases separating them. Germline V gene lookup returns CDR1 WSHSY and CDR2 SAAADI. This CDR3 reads CASTQGNTEAFF. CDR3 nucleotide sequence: TGCGCCAGCACCCAGGGGAACACTGAAGCTTTCTTT.

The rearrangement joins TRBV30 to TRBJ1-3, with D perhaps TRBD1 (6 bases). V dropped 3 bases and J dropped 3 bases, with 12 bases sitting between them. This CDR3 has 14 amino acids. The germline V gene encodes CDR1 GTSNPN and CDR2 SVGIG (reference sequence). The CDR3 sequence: CAWRVQGGGNTIYF. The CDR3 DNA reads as TGTGCCTGGAGGGTACAGGGCGGTGGAAACACCATATATTTT.

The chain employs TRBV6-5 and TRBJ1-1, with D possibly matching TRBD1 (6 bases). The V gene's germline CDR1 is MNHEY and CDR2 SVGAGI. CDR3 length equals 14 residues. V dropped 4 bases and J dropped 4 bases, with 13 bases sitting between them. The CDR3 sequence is CASSSTLRGTEAFF. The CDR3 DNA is TGTGCCAGCAGTTCTACTCTCAGGGGCACTGAAGCTTTCTTT.

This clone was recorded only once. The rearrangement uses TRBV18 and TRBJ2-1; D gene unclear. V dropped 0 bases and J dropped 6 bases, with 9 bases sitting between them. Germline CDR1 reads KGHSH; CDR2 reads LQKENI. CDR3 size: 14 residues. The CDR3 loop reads CASSPPPRSNEQFF. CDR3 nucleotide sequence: TGTGCCAGCTCACCACCGCCGAGGAGCAATGAGCAGTTCTTC.

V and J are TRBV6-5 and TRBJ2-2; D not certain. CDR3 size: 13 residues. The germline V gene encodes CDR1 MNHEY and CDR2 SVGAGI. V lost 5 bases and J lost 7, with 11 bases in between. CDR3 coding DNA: TGTGCCAGCAGTCCCCTCCTTTTCGGGGAGCTGTTTTTT. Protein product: CASSPLLFGELFF.

This chain's CDR3 is CASKPQPGLAKNEQFF. CDR3 DNA: TGCGCCAGCAAGCCTCAACCGGGACTAGCGAAAAATGAGCAGTTCTTC. This sequence joins TRBV5-1 and TRBJ2-1, with TRBD2 matching 10 bases. The trim removed 6 bases at V and 7 bases at J, leaving 13 bases unmatched. CDR3 length equals 16 residues. The germline CDR1 and CDR2 sequences are SGHRS and YFSETQ.

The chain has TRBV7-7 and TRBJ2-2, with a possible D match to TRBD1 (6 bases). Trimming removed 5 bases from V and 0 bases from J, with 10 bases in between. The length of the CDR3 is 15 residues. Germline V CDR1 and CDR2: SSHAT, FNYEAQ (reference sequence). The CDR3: CASSHGTTNTGELFF. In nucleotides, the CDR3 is TGTGCCAGCAGCCACGGGACAACGAACACCGGGGAGCTGTTTTTT.

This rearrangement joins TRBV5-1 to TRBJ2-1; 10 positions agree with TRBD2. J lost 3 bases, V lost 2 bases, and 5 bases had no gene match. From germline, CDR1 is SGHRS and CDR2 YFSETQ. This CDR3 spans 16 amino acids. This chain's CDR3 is CASSLGGTSVYNEQFF. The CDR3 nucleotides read TGCGCCAGCAGCTTAGGTGGGACTAGCGTCTACAATGAGCAGTTCTTC.

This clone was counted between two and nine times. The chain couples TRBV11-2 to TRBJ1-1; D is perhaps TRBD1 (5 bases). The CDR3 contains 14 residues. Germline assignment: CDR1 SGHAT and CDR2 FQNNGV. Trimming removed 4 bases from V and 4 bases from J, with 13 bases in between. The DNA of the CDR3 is TGTGCCAGCAGCTCCTACCAGGGTGGCACTGAAGCTTTCTTT. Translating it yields CASSSYQGGTEAFF.

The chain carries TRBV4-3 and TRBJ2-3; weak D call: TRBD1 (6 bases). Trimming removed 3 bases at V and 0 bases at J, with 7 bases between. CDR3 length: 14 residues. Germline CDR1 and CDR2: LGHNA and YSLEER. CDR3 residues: CASSQDSSTDTQYF. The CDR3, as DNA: TGCGCCAGCAGCCAGGACAGTAGCACAGATACGCAGTATTTT.

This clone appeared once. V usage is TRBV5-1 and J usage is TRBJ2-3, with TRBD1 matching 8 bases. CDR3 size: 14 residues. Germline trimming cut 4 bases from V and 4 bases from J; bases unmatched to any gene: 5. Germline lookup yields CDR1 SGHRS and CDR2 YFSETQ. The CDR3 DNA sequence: TGCGCCAGCAGCACGGACAGGGTCCCAGATACGCAGTATTTT. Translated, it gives CASSTDRVPDTQYF.

CDR3 sequence: CASSPSTGGDLPYTF. In nucleotides, the CDR3 is TGTGCCAGCTCACCATCCACAGGGGGTGACCTCCCCTACACCTTC. J is TRBJ1-2 and V is TRBV18; 8 bases are shared with TRBD1. Germline V CDR1 and CDR2: KGHSH, LQKENI. This CDR3 spans 15 amino acids. After removal of 2 bases from V and 10 bases from J, the junction contained 12 bases not matched to a gene.

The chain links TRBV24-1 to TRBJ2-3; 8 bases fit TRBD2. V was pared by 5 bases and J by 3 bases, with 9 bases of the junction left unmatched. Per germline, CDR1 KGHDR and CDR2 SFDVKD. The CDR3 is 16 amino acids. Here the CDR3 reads CATSVLSGSGTDTQYF. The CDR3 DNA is TGTGCCACCAGTGTTCTAAGCGGGAGTGGTACAGATACGCAGTATTTT.

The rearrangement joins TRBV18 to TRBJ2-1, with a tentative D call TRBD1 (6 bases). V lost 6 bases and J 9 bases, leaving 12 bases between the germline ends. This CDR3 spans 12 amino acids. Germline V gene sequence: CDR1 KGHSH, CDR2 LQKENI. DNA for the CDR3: TGTGCCAGCTCTGGGACAATCGGTGAGCAGTTCTTC. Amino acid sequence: CASSGTIGEQFF.